This TCR beta chain was sequenced in a study of cytomegalovirus exposure and HLA in healthy donors. General study results and limits: Investigators reported over 150 TCR beta chains as tied to cytomegalovirus.

As regards this clone: Its target is unknown.

Sequenced by immunoSEQ multiplex PCR; TCRdb stores in-frame clones only, minus some. The sample holds some 170,000 clones, about 83% seen once. The length of the CDR3 is 11 residues. The V end was cut by 6 bases, the J end by 9 bases, with 9 bases between. Germline V gene lookup returns CDR1 MNHEY and CDR2 SVGAGI. The chain employs TRBV6-5 and TRBJ2-1, with D unclear. The TCR was taken from a woman aged 30 to 39 in good health and CMV-seronegative. What was sequenced was PBMCs. This CDR3 is CASRGPIEQFF. Here the CDR3 DNA reads TGTGCCAGCAGGGGCCCCATTGAGCAGTTCTTC.